The rows below give T cell receptor beta chains drawn from one sample of a study of blood T cell repertoires in COVID-19. Clones were read by immunoSEQ multiplex PCR, and TCRdb kept only the in-frame ones, dropping some. Among over 110,000 clones, under 90% were seen once, and the ten largest hold approximately 8.2%. Sequenced material: peripheral blood. The receptors were sampled from a human donor in a cohort sampled during active COVID-19. The conserved cysteine and the conserved F or W are not part of the CDR3 here. A D gene is named only where the DNA matches it firmly. Only part of the rows carry a size: once, few, many, or a class if the clone is expanded.

CDR3	V	D	size	J
ASSPTGTYEQY	TRBV5-1	.	.	TRBJ2-7
ASSLGPSGSPGEQY	TRBV7-2	TRBD2	.	TRBJ2-7
ASSNRQARNEKLF	TRBV7-9	.	.	TRBJ1-4
ASSRDRGYEQY	TRBV4-1	TRBD1	.	TRBJ2-7
ASSSPAGEKREQY	TRBV6-2/TRBV6-3	.	.	TRBJ2-7
ASSPLAGLRDEQY	TRBV28	TRBD2	few	TRBJ2-7
ASSLVGSVSYEQY	TRBV5-1	.	.	TRBJ2-7
ASSSPRGPNYGYT	TRBV28	.	.	TRBJ1-2
ASSYGTGHNSPLH	TRBV6-5	TRBD1	.	TRBJ1-6
ASGHGTGVVQPQH	TRBV19	TRBD1	.	TRBJ1-5
ASSDSRVSNQPQH	TRBV25-1	.	.	TRBJ1-5
ASSSAGLNTEAF	TRBV9	.	.	TRBJ1-1
ASSTTKQGQPQH	TRBV6-2/TRBV6-3	TRBD1	.	TRBJ1-5
SVEPAGVREQY	TRBV29-1	TRBD2	.	TRBJ2-7
SARGYNEQF	TRBV20-1	.	.	TRBJ2-1
SVESWGQETQY	TRBV29-1	.	.	TRBJ2-5
ASSSPGQGYSVHYNEQF	TRBV28	TRBD1	.	TRBJ2-1
ASSHTGSSGANVLT	TRBV3-1/TRBV3-2	.	.	TRBJ2-6
ASSLGTNSNQPQH	TRBV7-9	.	.	TRBJ1-5
ASSSGTLPYEQY	TRBV5-1	.	.	TRBJ2-7
ASSRGQDPNIQY	TRBV6-6	TRBD1	.	TRBJ2-4
ATSREILRGSYEQY	TRBV15	.	.	TRBJ2-7
ASSRDRGHGEQY	TRBV6-5	TRBD1	.	TRBJ2-7
SVEGGQGATDTQY	TRBV29-1	TRBD1	.	TRBJ2-3
ASSYSDNRGYT	TRBV6-5	.	.	TRBJ1-2
ASSLPRTSGPGELF	TRBV7-3	TRBD2	.	TRBJ2-2
ANTLAVNTGELF	TRBV28	TRBD2	few	TRBJ2-2
ASSLGLLPGQGSAETQY	TRBV11-2	TRBD1	.	TRBJ2-5
ASSLTGRRTEAF	TRBV7-9	.	.	TRBJ1-1
SASERTSTDTQY	TRBV20-1	.	.	TRBJ2-3
ASSQEREAYEQY	TRBV4-2	TRBD2	once	TRBJ2-7
ASSLTQLAGAFTEQF	TRBV11-3	TRBD2	.	TRBJ2-1
ASRLDSRNEKLF	TRBV6-5	.	.	TRBJ1-4
ASSPRTSVGDTQY	TRBV18	TRBD2	many	TRBJ2-3
ASSLTGYGNTIY	TRBV28	.	once	TRBJ1-3
ASSQGAPGLAGGNTQY	TRBV4-3	TRBD2	.	TRBJ2-3
ASGHQGETQY	TRBV7-9	.	.	TRBJ2-5
AADRGFRVNQPQH	TRBV19	TRBD1	.	TRBJ1-5
ASSPGVGQETQY	TRBV5-1	.	.	TRBJ2-5
ASSPGTGGTNEQF	TRBV5-4	TRBD1	.	TRBJ2-1
ASSYGTGPSYEQY	TRBV6-6	TRBD1	.	TRBJ2-7
ASRVPGPPYEQY	TRBV28	.	.	TRBJ2-7
ASSFPLQNDSNQPQH	TRBV5-1	.	few	TRBJ1-5
ASSSGTDRASYEQY	TRBV5-1	.	.	TRBJ2-7
ASSESGTGTSGYNEQF	TRBV5-1	TRBD2	.	TRBJ2-1
ASSPLRDKNTEAF	TRBV18	.	.	TRBJ1-1
ASSFTAADIQY	TRBV7-9	.	.	TRBJ2-4
ATRLAGNNF	TRBV6-5	TRBD2	few	TRBJ2-1
ASRDDSGYT	TRBV9	.	.	TRBJ1-2
ASSVVSAGGGTQY	TRBV9	TRBD2	.	TRBJ2-3
ASSLTGDNEQF	TRBV7-9	TRBD1	.	TRBJ2-1
ASSQDGLIAYNSPLH	TRBV4-2	.	.	TRBJ1-6
ASTTSGRAGGNEQF	TRBV28	TRBD2	.	TRBJ2-1
ASSKQGAGLSTDTQY	TRBV21-1	.	.	TRBJ2-3
ASRDRASGNTIY	TRBV6-5	TRBD1	once	TRBJ1-3